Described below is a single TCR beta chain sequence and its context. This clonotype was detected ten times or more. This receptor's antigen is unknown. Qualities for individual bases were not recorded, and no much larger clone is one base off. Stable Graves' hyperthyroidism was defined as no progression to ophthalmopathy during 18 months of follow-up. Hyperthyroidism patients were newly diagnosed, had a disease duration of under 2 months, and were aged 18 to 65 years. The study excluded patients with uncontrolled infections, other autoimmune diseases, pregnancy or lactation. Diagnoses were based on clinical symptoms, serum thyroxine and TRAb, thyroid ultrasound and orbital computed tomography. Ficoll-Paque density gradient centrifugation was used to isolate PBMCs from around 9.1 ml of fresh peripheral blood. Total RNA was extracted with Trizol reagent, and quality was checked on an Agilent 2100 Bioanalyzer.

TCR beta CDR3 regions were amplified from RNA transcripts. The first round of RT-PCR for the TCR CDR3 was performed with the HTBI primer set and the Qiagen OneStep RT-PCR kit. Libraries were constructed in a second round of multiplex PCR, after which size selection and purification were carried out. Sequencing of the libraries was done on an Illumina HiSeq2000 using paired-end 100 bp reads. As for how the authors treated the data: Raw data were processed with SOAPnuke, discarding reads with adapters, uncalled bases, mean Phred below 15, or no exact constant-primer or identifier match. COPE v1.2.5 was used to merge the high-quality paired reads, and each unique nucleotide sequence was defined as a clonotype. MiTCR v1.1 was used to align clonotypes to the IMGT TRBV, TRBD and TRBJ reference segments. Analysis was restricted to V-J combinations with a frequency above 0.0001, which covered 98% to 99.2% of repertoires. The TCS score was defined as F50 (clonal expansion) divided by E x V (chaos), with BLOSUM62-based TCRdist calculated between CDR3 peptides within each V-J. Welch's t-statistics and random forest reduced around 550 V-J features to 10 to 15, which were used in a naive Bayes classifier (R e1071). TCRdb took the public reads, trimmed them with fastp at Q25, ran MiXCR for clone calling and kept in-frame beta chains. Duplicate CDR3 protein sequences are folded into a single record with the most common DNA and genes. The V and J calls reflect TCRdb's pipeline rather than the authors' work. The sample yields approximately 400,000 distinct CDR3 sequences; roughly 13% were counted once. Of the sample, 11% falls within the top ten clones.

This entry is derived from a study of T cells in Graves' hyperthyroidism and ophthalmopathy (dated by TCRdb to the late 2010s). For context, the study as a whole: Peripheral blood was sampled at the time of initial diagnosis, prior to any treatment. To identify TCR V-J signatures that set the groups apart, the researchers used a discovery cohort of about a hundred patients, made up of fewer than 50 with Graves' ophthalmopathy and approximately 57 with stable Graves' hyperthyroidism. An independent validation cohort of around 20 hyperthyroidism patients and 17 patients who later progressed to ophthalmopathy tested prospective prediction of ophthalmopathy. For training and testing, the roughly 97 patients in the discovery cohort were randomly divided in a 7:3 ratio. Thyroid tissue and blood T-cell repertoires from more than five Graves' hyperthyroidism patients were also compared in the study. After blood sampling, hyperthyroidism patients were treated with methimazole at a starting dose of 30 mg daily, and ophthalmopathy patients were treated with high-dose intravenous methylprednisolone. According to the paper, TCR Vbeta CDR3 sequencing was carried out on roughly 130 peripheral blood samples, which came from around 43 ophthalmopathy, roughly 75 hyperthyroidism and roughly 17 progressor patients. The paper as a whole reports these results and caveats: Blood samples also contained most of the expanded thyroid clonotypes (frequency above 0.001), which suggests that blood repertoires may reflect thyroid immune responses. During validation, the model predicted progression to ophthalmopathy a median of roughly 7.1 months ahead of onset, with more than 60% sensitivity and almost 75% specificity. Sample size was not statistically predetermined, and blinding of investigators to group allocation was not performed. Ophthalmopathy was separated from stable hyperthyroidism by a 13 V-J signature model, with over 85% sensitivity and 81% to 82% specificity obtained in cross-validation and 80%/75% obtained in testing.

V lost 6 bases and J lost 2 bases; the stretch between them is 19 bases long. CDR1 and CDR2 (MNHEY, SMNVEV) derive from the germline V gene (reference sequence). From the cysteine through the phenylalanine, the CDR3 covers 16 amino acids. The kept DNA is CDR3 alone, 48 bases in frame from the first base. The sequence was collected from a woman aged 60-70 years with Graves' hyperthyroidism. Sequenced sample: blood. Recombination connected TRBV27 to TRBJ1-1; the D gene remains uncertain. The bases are TGTGCCAGCAGGCCCCGGGGATTCGACCTTAACACTGAAGCTTTCTTT. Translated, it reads CASRPRGFDLNTEAFF.